These T cell receptor beta chains were read from a single sample in a study of radiotherapy plus CTLA-4 blockade in lung cancer. The data were produced by immunoSEQ multiplex PCR, yet TCRdb's version contains in-frame clones alone and is incomplete. The sample has 50,000 to 70,000 clones, 77% seen once. The sample here was peripheral blood, taken from a patient treated with radiotherapy plus ipilimumab. All receptors derive from a human donor with non-small cell lung cancer who had a partial response to radiotherapy plus ipilimumab. Each CDR3 is given with its conserved first and last residue.

TRBV7-9 | 17 | CASSLSSLAGERETQYF
TRBV4-3 | 21 | CASSHSIGTSGVGANADTQYF
TRBV5-1 | 15 | CASSFAEATNEKLFF
TRBV2 | 18 | CASSEKGQPSSYNSPLHF
TRBV6-1 | 12 | CASSRGTDEQYF
TRBV19 | 14 | CASSTGTGVETQYF
TRBV6-5 | 14 | CASSHRVQMDTQYF
TRBV10-2 | 15 | CASRPGGRILYGYTF
TRBV23-1 | 19 | CASSQTGTGVVNWPEEQYF
TRBV28 | 12 | CASSFSSGEQFF
TRBV6-5 | 14 | CASSGGQPNYGYTF
TRBV6-5 | 14 | CASRGTSTYNEQFF
TRBV5-1 | 15 | CASSLVEGSNTEAFF
TRBV27 | 15 | CASSFGGQGTDTQYF
TRBV25-1 | 14 | CASSGLGGNTEAFF
TRBV29-1 | 12 | CSVEDSNYGYTF
TRBV6-5 | 12 | CASSFPTDTQYF
TRBV12-5 | 15 | CASGLFPGGAYEQYF
TRBV27 | 18 | CASSGPGQSLMPFYEQYF
TRBV7-8 | 15 | CASSLGLAGGYEQYF
TRBV5-6 | 15 | CASSLSGGKNEKLFF
TRBV28 | 14 | CASSSVQGSYGYTF
TRBV25-1 | 14 | CASSEQGSSYEQYF
TRBV6-5 | 14 | CASSKRDSGREQYF
TRBV19 | 15 | CASSGDRGLNSPLHF
TRBV4-3 | 15 | CASSQDAGPEETQYF
TRBV21-1 | 15 | CASTPRGRTNEKLFF
TRBV6-1 | 13 | CASPGYSGNTIYF
TRBV5-4 | 15 | CASWTSGSGANVLTF
TRBV7-3 | 16 | CASSLRDRGGGWVQFF
TRBV7-9 | 14 | CASSSNRGSGELFF
TRBV19 | 17 | CASTYGTGIARNQPQHF
TRBV27 | 16 | CASSLIRDRGAYEQYF
TRBV6-1 | 16 | CASSEGDRGFNSPPHF
TRBV27 | 16 | CASSESTGGSYNEQFF
TRBV7-2 | 13 | CASSFGGGTEAFF
TRBV29-1 | 16 | CSVDVGAGSGANVLTF
TRBV4-2 | 15 | CASSQAGGRNTEAFF
TRBV6-6 | 13 | CASSSGQHNIQYF
TRBV5-4 | 17 | CASSLARQGLGHNEQFF
TRBV11-2 | 16 | CASSLSTGTTYNEQFF
TRBV28 | 15 | CASSFTDYSYNEQFF
TRBV2 | 12 | CARTLGQGGYTF
TRBV9 | 14 | CASSPGTGFYGYTF
TRBV27 | 16 | CASSFRGGSPNYGYTF
TRBV15 | 13 | CATSRDPRETQYF
TRBV19 | 16 | CASSPGTGWKNSPLHF
TRBV5-1 | 14 | CASNSGLFNYGYTF
TRBV20-1 | 10 | CSAGQLLQYF
TRBV5-1 | 16 | CASSWPRDSHTDTQYF
TRBV7-9 | 16 | CASSFQGGSSNEKLFF
TRBV13 | 14 | CASSLGLDSYEQYF
TRBV10-1 | 18 | CASSGTSGGHTNTGELFF
TRBV15 | 16 | CATRNTSGVTYNEQFF
TRBV4-1 | 16 | CASSPDRASYNSPLHF